Listed below are T cell receptor beta chains from one sample, sequenced in a study of OX40 agonist ivuxolimab in advanced cancers. Clones were sequenced by immunoSEQ multiplex PCR, and TCRdb holds only the in-frame ones, with some missing. This repertoire shows tens of thousands of clones, more than 85% found once; its top ten account for around an eighth. Sample: CD4+ or CD8+ T cells sorted from blood, taken in a trial of the OX40 agonist ivuxolimab. The receptors were gathered from an adult with an advanced solid tumor such as melanoma, head and neck, liver or kidney cancer. Both conserved end residues are part of each CDR3. Each record gives: clone size, J gene, D gene, V gene, CDR3 protein, CDR3 DNA. The D gene is left open where the match is weak. Clone size is not always given. Where it is, it says once, few, many or a class for expanded clones.

-,TRBJ2-7,-,TRBV14,CASSQDSYEQYF,TGTGCCAGCAGTCAAGACAGCTACGAGCAGTACTTC
-,TRBJ2-5,-,TRBV19,CASSIDFQETQYF,TGTGCCAGTAGTATTGACTTCCAAGAGACCCAGTACTTC
-,TRBJ2-7,TRBD2,TRBV27,CASSLAGGNEQYF,TGTGCCAGCAGCCTAGCGGGAGGTAACGAGCAGTACTTC
-,TRBJ2-3,-,TRBV6-4,CASRRGEHYTDTQYF,TGTGCCAGCAGGAGGGGTGAACATTACACAGATACGCAGTATTTT
-,TRBJ2-5,-,TRBV7-2,CASTHGRLQETQYF,TGTGCCAGCACCCATGGGAGGCTGCAAGAGACCCAGTACTTC
-,TRBJ1-2,-,TRBV19,CASSILATNYGYTF,TGTGCCAGTAGTATTTTAGCAACTAACTATGGCTACACCTTC
-,TRBJ2-1,-,TRBV7-9,CASSVGPDTGNEQFF,TGTGCCAGCAGCGTAGGGCCAGACACGGGCAATGAGCAGTTCTTC
-,TRBJ1-5,-,TRBV12-5,CASGLESHQPQHF,TGTGCTAGTGGTTTGGAGAGCCATCAGCCCCAGCATTTT
-,TRBJ2-5,-,TRBV29-1,CSVEDPLTVETQYF,TGCAGCGTTGAAGATCCCCTGACAGTGGAGACCCAGTACTTC
-,TRBJ2-1,TRBD2,TRBV27,CASSAPGLVYNEQFF,TGTGCCAGCAGTGCGCCGGGACTAGTCTACAATGAGCAGTTCTTC
-,TRBJ2-1,TRBD1,TRBV15,CATSRGQDYNEQFF,TGTGCCACCAGCAGGGGACAGGACTACAATGAGCAGTTCTTC
once,TRBJ2-1,-,TRBV7-2,CASSRILSSYNEQFF,TGTGCCAGCAGCCGGATCCTTAGCTCCTACAATGAGCAGTTCTTC
-,TRBJ1-3,-,TRBV9,CASSGSGSGNTIYF,TGTGCCAGCAGTGGATCAGGCTCTGGAAACACCATATATTTT
-,TRBJ1-5,-,TRBV19,CASSISGYSNQPQHF,TGTGCCAGTAGTATTAGTGGGTATAGCAATCAGCCCCAGCATTTT
-,TRBJ1-1,-,TRBV2,CASSESLGQSPGNTEAFF,TGTGCCAGCAGTGAATCTTTAGGGCAGTCCCCGGGGAACACTGAAGCTTTCTTT
-,TRBJ1-4,-,TRBV6-6,CASSYSWGTTNEKLFF,TGTGCCAGCAGTTACTCGTGGGGGACCACGAATGAAAAACTGTTTTTT
once,TRBJ2-3,-,TRBV9,CASSVFNGDTQYF,TGTGCCAGCAGCGTTTTTAATGGGGATACGCAGTATTTT
-,TRBJ2-5,-,TRBV27,CASSLGSKETQYF,TGTGCCAGCAGTTTGGGTTCAAAAGAGACCCAGTACTTC
-,TRBJ1-1,-,TRBV5-1,CASSLAGANTEAFF,TGCGCCAGCAGCTTGGCCGGGGCGAACACTGAAGCTTTCTTT
once,TRBJ2-7,-,TRBV4-1,CASSQEAGLPREQYF,TGCGCCAGCAGCCAAGAGGCAGGGCTCCCTCGAGAGCAGTACTTC
-,TRBJ1-3,-,TRBV27,CASSLDGGSGNTIYF,TGTGCCAGCAGTTTGGACGGGGGCTCTGGAAACACCATATATTTT
-,TRBJ2-3,TRBD2,TRBV7-6,CASSLVVAGSTDTQYF,TGTGCCAGCAGCCTGGTGGTAGCGGGAAGTACAGATACGCAGTATTTT
-,TRBJ2-1,-,TRBV11-2,CASRHTQTYNEQFF,TGTGCCAGCAGGCACACACAGACGTACAATGAGCAGTTCTTC
-,TRBJ2-1,-,TRBV11-2,CASSLGARQGGYEQFF,TGTGCCAGCAGCTTAGGAGCCCGGCAGGGGGGCTATGAGCAGTTCTTC
-,TRBJ2-1,TRBD2,TRBV25-1,CASSVSGTRGDNEQFF,TGTGCCAGCAGTGTTTCCGGGACTAGGGGTGACAATGAGCAGTTCTTC
-,TRBJ2-7,-,TRBV5-4,CASSFWQFDEQYF,TGTGCCAGCAGCTTTTGGCAGTTCGACGAGCAGTACTTC
-,TRBJ1-2,-,TRBV30,CAGDSRDIYGYTF,TGTGCCGGGGACTCGAGGGACATTTATGGCTACACCTTC
-,TRBJ2-7,-,TRBV7-2,CASSLVSWEQYF,TGTGCCAGCAGCTTAGTTTCGTGGGAGCAGTACTTC
once,TRBJ1-5,-,TRBV5-8,CASTLYERNQPQHF,TGTGCCAGCACGTTGTACGAGCGGAATCAGCCCCAGCATTTT